The clone carrying this T cell receptor (beta chain) has a handful of counts. Its specificity is not known. The study reverse transcribed the entire isolated RNA, so it sequenced expressed TCRB transcripts. Sequencing was performed with immunoSEQ multiplex PCR; in TCRdb, only in-frame clones are kept and a portion is missing. This sample yields around 250,000 clones, of which 14% are seen a single time; 0.026% belongs to the top ten. This entry is derived from a study of beta chain features in type 1 diabetes. Sort purity for all populations was recorded as exceeding 98%. Study-level results: It was among patients, rather than healthy donors, that naive, central memory and Treg TCRB repertoires appeared more similar. Fewer insertions but more deletions were seen at VDJ junctions in type 1 diabetes patients. It was not settled here whether HLA type affects TCRB rearrangement.

This clonotype originated in a woman in her thirties or forties in good health. What was sequenced was naive CD4+ T cells from blood.

CDR3: CASGQGGTVKSPIGNTIYF. Here the CDR3 DNA reads TGTGCTAGTGGCCAAGGAGGGACAGTCAAATCCCCGATCGGAAACACCATATATTTT. V is TRBV12-5 and J is TRBJ1-3, with 7 positions matching TRBD1. J gave up 4 bases and V 6 bases, and 21 bases lay outside the gene matches. Germline CDR1 LGHNT, CDR2 FRNRAP. CDR3 size: 19 residues.